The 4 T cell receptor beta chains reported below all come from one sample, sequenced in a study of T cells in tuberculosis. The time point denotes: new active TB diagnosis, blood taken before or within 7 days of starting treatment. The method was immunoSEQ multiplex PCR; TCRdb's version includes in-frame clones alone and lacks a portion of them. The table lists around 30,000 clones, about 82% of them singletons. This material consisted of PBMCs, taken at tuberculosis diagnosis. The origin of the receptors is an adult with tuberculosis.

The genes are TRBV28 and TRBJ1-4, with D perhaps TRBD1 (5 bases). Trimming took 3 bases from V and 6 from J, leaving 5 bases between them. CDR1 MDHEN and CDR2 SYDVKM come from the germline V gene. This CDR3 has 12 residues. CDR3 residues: CASSLGHEKLFF. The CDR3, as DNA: TGTGCCAGCAGTTTGGGGCATGAAAAACTGTTTTTT. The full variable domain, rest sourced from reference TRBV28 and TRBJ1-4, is DVKVTQSSRYLVKRTGEKVFLECVQDMDHENMFWYRQDPGLGLRLIYFSYDVKMKEKGDIPEGYSVSREKKERFSLILESASTNQTSMYLCASSLGHEKLFFGSGTQLSVL.

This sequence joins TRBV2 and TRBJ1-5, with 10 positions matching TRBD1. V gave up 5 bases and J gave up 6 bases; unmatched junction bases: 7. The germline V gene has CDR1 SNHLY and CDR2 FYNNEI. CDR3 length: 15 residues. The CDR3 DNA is TGTGCCAGCAGTTCGGGACAGGGGCGGGTTCAGCCCCAGCATTTT. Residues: CASSSGQGRVQPQHF.

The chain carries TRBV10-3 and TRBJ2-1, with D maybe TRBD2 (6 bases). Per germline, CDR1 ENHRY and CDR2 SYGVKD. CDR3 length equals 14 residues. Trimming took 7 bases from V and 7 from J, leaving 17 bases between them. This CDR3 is CAITPGVGGNEQFF. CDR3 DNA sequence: TGTGCCATCACCCCGGGGGTTGGTGGTAATGAGCAGTTCTTC.

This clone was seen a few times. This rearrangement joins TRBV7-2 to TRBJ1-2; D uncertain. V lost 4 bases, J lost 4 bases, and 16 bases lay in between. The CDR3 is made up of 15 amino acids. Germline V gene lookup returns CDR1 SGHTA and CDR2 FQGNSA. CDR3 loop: CASSSGRGQAYGYTF. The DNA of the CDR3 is TGTGCCAGCAGCTCCGGACGCGGGCAGGCCTATGGCTACACCTTC.